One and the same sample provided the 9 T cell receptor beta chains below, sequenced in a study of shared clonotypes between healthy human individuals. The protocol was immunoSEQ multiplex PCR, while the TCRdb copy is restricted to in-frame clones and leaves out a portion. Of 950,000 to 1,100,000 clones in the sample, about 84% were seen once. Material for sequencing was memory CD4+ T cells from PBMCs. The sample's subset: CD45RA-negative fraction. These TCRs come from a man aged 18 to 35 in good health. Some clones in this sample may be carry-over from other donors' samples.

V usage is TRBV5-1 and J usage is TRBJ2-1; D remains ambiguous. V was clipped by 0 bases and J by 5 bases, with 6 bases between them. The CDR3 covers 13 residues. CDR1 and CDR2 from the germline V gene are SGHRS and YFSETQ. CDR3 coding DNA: TGCGCCAGCAGCTTGGTCTTCGACAATGAGCAGTTCTTC. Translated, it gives CASSLVFDNEQFF.

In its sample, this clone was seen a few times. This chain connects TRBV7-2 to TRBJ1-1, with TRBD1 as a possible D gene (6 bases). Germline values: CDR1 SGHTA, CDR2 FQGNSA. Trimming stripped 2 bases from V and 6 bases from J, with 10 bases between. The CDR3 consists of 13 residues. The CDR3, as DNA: TGTGCCAGCAGCTTACGACAGGCCGCTGAAGCTTTCTTT. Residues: CASSLRQAAEAFF.

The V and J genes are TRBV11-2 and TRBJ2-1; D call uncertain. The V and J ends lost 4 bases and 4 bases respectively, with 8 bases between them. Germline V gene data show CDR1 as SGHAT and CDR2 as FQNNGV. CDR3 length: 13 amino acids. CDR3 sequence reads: CASSSELYNEQFF. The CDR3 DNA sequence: TGTGCCAGCAGCTCCGAATTGTACAATGAGCAGTTCTTC.

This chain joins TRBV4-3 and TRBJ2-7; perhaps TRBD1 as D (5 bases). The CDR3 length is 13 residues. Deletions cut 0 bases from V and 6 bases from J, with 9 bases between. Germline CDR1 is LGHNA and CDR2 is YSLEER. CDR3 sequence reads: CASSQETASEQYF. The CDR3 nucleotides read TGCGCCAGCAGCCAAGAGACAGCCAGCGAGCAGTACTTC.

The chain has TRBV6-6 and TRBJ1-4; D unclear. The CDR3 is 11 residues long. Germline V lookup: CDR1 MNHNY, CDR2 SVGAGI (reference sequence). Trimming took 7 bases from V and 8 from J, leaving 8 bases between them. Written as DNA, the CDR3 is TGTGCCAGCACCCGCGGGGAAAAACTGTTTTTT. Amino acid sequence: CASTRGEKLFF.

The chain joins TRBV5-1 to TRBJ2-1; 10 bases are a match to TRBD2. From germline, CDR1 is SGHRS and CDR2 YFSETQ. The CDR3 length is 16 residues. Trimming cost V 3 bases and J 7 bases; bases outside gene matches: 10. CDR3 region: CASSSITSGKGNEQFF. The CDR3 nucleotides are TGCGCCAGCAGCTCAATAACTAGCGGGAAGGGGAATGAGCAGTTCTTC.

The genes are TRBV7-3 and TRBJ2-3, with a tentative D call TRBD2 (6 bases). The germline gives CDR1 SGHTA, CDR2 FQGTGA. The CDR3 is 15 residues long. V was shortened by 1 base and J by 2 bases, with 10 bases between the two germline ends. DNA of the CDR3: TGTGCCAGCAGCTTAATGGGACTCCTCACAGATACGCAGTATTTT. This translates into CASSLMGLLTDTQYF. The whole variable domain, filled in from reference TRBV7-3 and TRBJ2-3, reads GAGVSQTPSNKVTEKGKYVELRCDPISGHTALYWYRQSLGQGPEFLIYFQGTGAADDSGLPNDRFFAVRPEGSVSTLKIQRTERGDSAVYLCASSLMGLLTDTQYFGPGTRLTVL.

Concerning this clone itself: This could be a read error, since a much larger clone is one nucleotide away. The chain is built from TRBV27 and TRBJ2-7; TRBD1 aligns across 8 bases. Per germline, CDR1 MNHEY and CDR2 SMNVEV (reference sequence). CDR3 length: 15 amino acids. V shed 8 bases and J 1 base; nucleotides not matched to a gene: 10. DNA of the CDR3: TGTGCCAGCGGTTCAATCGGACAGGGTTCCTACGAGCAGTACTTC. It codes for CASGSIGQGSYEQYF.

CDR3 nucleotides: TGTGCCAGCGATTTAGAGACCACAGATACGCAGTATTTT. Its protein product is CASDLETTDTQYF. The V call is TRBV7-3, the J call TRBJ2-3, with unresolved D. This CDR3 has 13 amino acids. V was shortened by 8 bases and J by 2 bases, with 11 bases between the two germline ends. Germline values: CDR1 SGHTA, CDR2 FQGTGA.